The source of this TCR beta chain is a study of post-analysis software for immune sequencing data. This CDR3 spans 14 amino acids. Germline V CDR1 and CDR2: ENHRY, SYGVKD. The V and J ends lost 0 bases and 6 bases respectively, with 11 bases between them. Unique molecular identifiers tagged the TCR beta cDNA libraries. With roughly 0.9 to 11 million T cells as the source, approximately 500,000 cDNA molecules resulted. TCRdb processed the PCR reads anew with MiXCR; each CDR3 protein has one entry. The table shows about 540,000 distinct CDR3 sequences, with about a third occurring only once. As concerns this clonotype: Its antigen remains unidentified.

Study outcomes and limitations: Elevated frequency relative to controls characterized four or five TRBV segments in patients, TRBV5-6, TRBV5-1 and TRBV20-1 among them. Controls showed significantly higher normalized Chao1 diversity than did multiple sclerosis patients.

The sample taken for sequencing was blood. This receptor was identified in a girl younger than 18 with multiple sclerosis. The chain is built from TRBV10-3 and TRBJ2-5; D possibly corresponds to TRBD2 (6 bases). The chain's CDR3 is CAISESVGGKTQYF. CDR3 sequence (DNA): TGTGCCATCAGTGAGTCGGTGGGCGGGAAGACCCAGTACTTC.